Listed below are T cell receptor beta chains from one sample, sequenced in a study of blood T cell repertoires in COVID-19. Assay: immunoSEQ multiplex PCR; the TCRdb copy retains only in-frame clones and omits some. This repertoire shows about 220,000 clones, around 84% found once; its top ten account for approximately 10%. Sequencing was done on a sample of peripheral blood. The receptors stem from a man aged 45-60 years with active or convalescent COVID-19. The CDR3 runs from the conserved cysteine through the conserved F or W. A D gene is named only where the DNA matches it firmly. The listing skips clone size in some rows; elsewhere it reads once, few, many or a size class.

J gene,V gene,D gene,CDR3 length,clone size,CDR3 protein,CDR3 DNA
TRBJ2-3,TRBV6-5,TRBD1,15,NA,CASSVGQVSADTQYF,TGTGCCAGCAGCGTTGGACAGGTGTCGGCAGATACGCAGTATTTT
TRBJ1-1,TRBV11-2,TRBD1,15,NA,CASSLGTGGDTEAFF,TGTGCCAGCAGCTTAGGTACAGGGGGTGACACTGAAGCTTTCTTT
TRBJ1-1,TRBV14,NA,15,few,CASSLYGVGGTEAFF,TGTGCCAGCAGCCTGTACGGGGTGGGCGGCACTGAAGCTTTCTTT
TRBJ2-5,TRBV28,TRBD1,13,NA,CASRRQGLETQYF,TGTGCCAGCAGAAGACAGGGTCTGGAGACCCAGTACTTC
TRBJ2-3,TRBV4-1,TRBD2,18,NA,CASSQDAITRGGRDTQYF,TGCGCCAGCAGCCAAGATGCAATTACGCGGGGGGGCCGTGATACGCAGTATTTT
TRBJ2-1,TRBV4-2,TRBD2,16,NA,CASSQVTGGPHNEQFF,TGTGCCAGCAGCCAAGTAACGGGGGGACCTCACAATGAGCAGTTCTTC
TRBJ1-2,TRBV7-2,NA,17,NA,CASSLGYLSGAAAGYTF,TGTGCCAGCAGCTTAGGGTACCTATCAGGGGCGGCGGCCGGCTACACCTTC
TRBJ1-1,TRBV9,NA,14,NA,CASSVQGGNTEAFF,TGTGCCAGCAGCGTACAGGGTGGTAACACTGAAGCTTTCTTT
TRBJ1-1,TRBV4-3,NA,18,NA,CASSQEVTGGIMNTEAFF,TGCGCCAGCAGCCAAGAGGTCACAGGTGGGATCATGAACACTGAAGCTTTCTTT
TRBJ2-2,TRBV4-3,TRBD2,20,NA,CASSQVIGMSAGGGGGELFF,TGCGCCAGCAGCCAAGTAATCGGAATGTCGGCGGGAGGGGGCGGCGGGGAGCTGTTTTTT
TRBJ2-1,TRBV5-5,TRBD1,16,NA,CASSFRPGQGAREQFF,TGTGCCAGCAGCTTCAGACCGGGACAGGGGGCGCGTGAGCAGTTCTTC
TRBJ2-1,TRBV28,TRBD1,13,NA,CASSRTGGDEQFF,TGTGCCAGCAGCCGTACAGGGGGCGATGAGCAGTTCTTC
TRBJ1-1,TRBV2,NA,14,NA,CASSVGQAFTEAFF,TGTGCCAGCAGTGTTGGGCAGGCCTTCACTGAAGCTTTCTTT
TRBJ2-7,TRBV6-2/TRBV6-3,TRBD2,16,NA,CASSYPTSGASYEQYF,TGTGCCAGCAGTTACCCCACTAGCGGGGCCTCCTACGAGCAGTACTTC
TRBJ2-5,TRBV5-4,TRBD2,16,NA,CASSRGLERGGETQYF,TGTGCCAGCAGCCGGGGACTAGAGCGGGGTGGAGAGACCCAGTACTTC
TRBJ2-2,TRBV7-9,TRBD1,15,NA,CASSLETGYTGELFF,TGTGCCAGCAGCTTAGAGACAGGGTATACCGGGGAGCTGTTTTTT
TRBJ1-3,TRBV6-6,NA,17,NA,CASSRSFPHNSGNTIYF,TGTGCCAGCAGTCGGTCCTTTCCCCACAACTCTGGAAACACCATATATTTT
TRBJ2-3,TRBV2,TRBD2,15,NA,CASSLAGGGTDTQYF,TGTGCCAGCAGTTTAGCGGGAGGGGGAACAGATACGCAGTATTTT
TRBJ1-6,TRBV2,NA,13,once,CASRDSVNSPLHF,TGTGCCAGCAGGGACAGTGTTAATTCACCCCTCCACTTT
TRBJ2-2,TRBV5-1,TRBD1,15,few,CASTKGGPDTGELFF,TGCGCCAGCACCAAAGGGGGCCCAGACACCGGGGAGCTGTTTTTT
TRBJ1-2,TRBV29-1,TRBD1,14,NA,CSVETRGLEYGYTF,TGCAGCGTTGAAACCAGGGGGCTAGAATATGGCTACACCTTC
TRBJ1-5,TRBV7-8,NA,16,NA,CASSTGPGQLNQPQHF,TGTGCCAGCAGCACAGGACCGGGACAACTAAATCAGCCCCAGCATTTT
TRBJ1-5,TRBV28,NA,15,once,CASSLGLMGNQPQHF,TGTGCCAGCAGTTTAGGCCTTATGGGCAATCAGCCCCAGCATTTT
TRBJ1-3,TRBV19,NA,14,once,CASSATGSGNTIYF,TGTGCCAGTAGCGCAACAGGCTCTGGAAACACCATATATTTT
TRBJ2-4,TRBV2,TRBD1,13,NA,CASSGDRGNIQYF,TGTGCCAGCAGTGGGGACAGGGGAAACATTCAGTACTTC
TRBJ2-5,TRBV12-5,TRBD2,15,NA,CASGPRTRSGKTQYF,TGTGCTAGTGGTCCCCGGACTAGAAGTGGAAAGACCCAGTACTTC
TRBJ1-1,TRBV7-8,TRBD1,14,NA,CASSLSRGHTEAFF,TGTGCCAGCAGCTTAAGCAGGGGGCACACTGAAGCTTTCTTT
TRBJ2-5,TRBV4-1,NA,13,NA,CASSQALSETQYF,TGCGCCAGCAGCCAAGCCCTCTCAGAGACCCAGTACTTC
TRBJ1-5,TRBV5-1,NA,15,NA,CASSPGWGGGQPQHF,TGCGCCAGCAGCCCCGGGTGGGGGGGCGGTCAGCCCCAGCATTTT
TRBJ2-5,TRBV7-2,NA,14,NA,CASSLVQAQETQYF,TGTGCCAGCAGCTTAGTGCAGGCCCAAGAGACCCAGTACTTC
TRBJ2-7,TRBV29-1,NA,12,few,CSVGGSAYEQYF,TGCAGCGTGGGGGGATCGGCCTACGAGCAGTACTTC
TRBJ1-2,TRBV5-1,NA,15,NA,CASSLALGTYFGYTF,TGCGCCAGCAGCTTGGCCTTGGGCACTTACTTCGGCTACACCTTC
TRBJ1-1,TRBV28,TRBD1,14,NA,CASTMTGFDTEAFF,TGTGCCAGCACCATGACAGGGTTTGACACTGAAGCTTTCTTT
TRBJ2-3,TRBV24-1,TRBD2,16,NA,CATADPSGGSTDTQYF,TGTGCCACCGCTGATCCTAGCGGGGGCTCCACAGATACGCAGTATTTT
TRBJ1-3,TRBV4-1,TRBD1,15,NA,CASSQPGQVGNTIYF,TGCGCCAGCAGCCAACCGGGACAGGTTGGAAACACCATATATTTT
TRBJ2-3,TRBV7-9,NA,16,NA,CASSLGASGSTDTQYF,TGTGCCAGCAGCTTGGGGGCTAGCGGTAGCACAGATACGCAGTATTTT